The next 30 T cell receptor beta chains were all read from a single sample in a study of blood T cell repertoires in COVID-19. The assay was immunoSEQ multiplex PCR, and TCRdb's table has in-frame clones only and misses some. Of about 200,000 clones listed, more than 75% are singletons. Sequenced input: peripheral blood. These receptor sequences come from a man in his forties with active or convalescent COVID-19.

The chain is built from TRBV7-2 and TRBJ1-4; D call uncertain. This CDR3 comprises 14 residues. Germline-derived CDR1 and CDR2 are SGHTA and FQGNSA. Between the trimmed V and J ends, which lost 3 bases and 2 bases, there was a span of 7 bases. Here the CDR3 reads CASSFSITNEKLFF. The CDR3 DNA sequence: TGTGCCAGCAGCTTTTCAATCACTAATGAAAAACTGTTTTTT.

The rearrangement joins TRBV19 to TRBJ1-5, with TRBD1 matching 7 bases. This CDR3 spans 14 amino acids. V dropped 3 bases and J dropped 4; count of bases not matched to a gene: 3. Germline V gives CDR1 LNHDA, CDR2 SQIVND (reference sequence). CDR3 residues: CASSIEGANQPQHF. CDR3 sequence (DNA): TGTGCCAGTAGTATTGAGGGGGCAAATCAGCCCCAGCATTTT.

V usage is TRBV18 and J usage is TRBJ1-1; 7 positions agree with TRBD1. The length of the CDR3 is 15 residues. CDR1 and CDR2 (germline): KGHSH, LQKENI. Unmatched junction bases numbered 2, after V lost 1 base and J lost 0 bases. The CDR3 sequence: CASSPQQGVNTEAFF. The CDR3 nucleotides read TGTGCCAGCTCACCACAGCAGGGGGTGAACACTGAAGCTTTCTTT.

The chain is built from TRBV19 and TRBJ2-7, with D unresolved. Germline CDR1 LNHDA, CDR2 SQIVND (reference sequence). V dropped 3 bases and J dropped 3 bases, with 12 bases sitting between them. This CDR3 has 14 amino acids. CDR3 in DNA: TGTGCCAGTAGTATCGTTGGCATAAACTACGAGCAGTACTTC. Amino acids: CASSIVGINYEQYF. Full variable domain (missing parts from reference TRBV19 and TRBJ2-7): DGGITQSPKYLFRKEGQNVTLSCEQNLNHDAMYWYRQDPGQGLRLIYYSQIVNDFQKGDIAEGYSVSREKKESFPLTVTSAQKNPTAFYLCASSIVGINYEQYFGPGTRLTVT.

The chain couples TRBV11-2 to TRBJ2-2; 7 bases align to TRBD1. The CDR3 contains 15 residues. In germline, CDR1 is SGHAT, CDR2 FQNNGV. The ends lost 6 bases at V and 0 bases at J; junction bases unmatched: 4. CDR3 coding DNA: TGTGCCAGCAGTCTGGGGACAGCGAACACCGGGGAGCTGTTTTTT. This codes for CASSLGTANTGELFF.

The chain combines TRBV14 with TRBJ2-1; 7 bases fit TRBD2. The CDR3 runs to 14 residues. V was clipped by 7 bases and J by 1 base; unmatched bases: 4. Germline loops: CDR1 SGHDN, CDR2 FVKESK. The CDR3 nucleotides are TGTGCCAGCAAGGCTAGCGGTTCCTACAATGAGCAGTTCTTC. Its translation: CASKASGSYNEQFF.

The CDR3 region is CASSRDSNEQFF. The DNA for the CDR3 is TGTGCCAGCAGCCGGGACTCCAATGAGCAGTTCTTC. The genes are TRBV27 and TRBJ2-1, with D maybe TRBD2 (6 bases). The CDR3 contains 12 residues. CDR1 and CDR2 from the germline V gene are MNHEY and SMNVEV (reference sequence). Trimming stripped 6 bases from V and 6 bases from J, with 9 bases between.

This clone was counted once. The chain combines TRBV28 with TRBJ1-4, with 8 bases that match TRBD1. V lost 5 bases to trimming and J lost 8 bases; unmatched junction nucleotides: 10. Germline assignment: CDR1 MDHEN and CDR2 SYDVKM. This CDR3 has 15 residues. CDR3 protein: CASSASRGPGEKLFF. The CDR3 nucleotides read TGTGCCAGCAGTGCATCCAGGGGGCCGGGAGAAAAACTGTTTTTT. Together with reference TRBV28 and TRBJ1-4, the CDR3 gives the full variable domain: DVKVTQSSRYLVKRTGEKVFLECVQDMDHENMFWYRQDPGLGLRLIYFSYDVKMKEKGDIPEGYSVSREKKERFSLILESASTNQTSMYLCASSASRGPGEKLFFGSGTQLSVL.

The DNA for the CDR3 is TGTGCCAGCAGTTCTCGCGGCTCCTACGAGCAGTACTTC. It yields the protein CASSSRGSYEQYF. The genes are TRBV14 and TRBJ2-7; D not certain. V was pared by 6 bases and J by 0 bases, with 9 bases between. The CDR3 is made up of 13 amino acids. The germline CDR1 and CDR2 sequences are SGHDN and FVKESK.

The chain links TRBV24-1 to TRBJ1-2; 9 bases are a match to TRBD1. The germline CDR1 and CDR2 sequences are KGHDR and SFDVKD. V shed 4 bases and J 12 bases; nucleotides not matched to a gene: 8. The CDR3 sequence is 13 residues long. Here the CDR3 reads CATSDSGQGVHTF. CDR3 nucleotides: TGTGCCACCAGTGACTCGGGACAGGGAGTCCACACCTTC.

This sequence joins TRBV2 and TRBJ2-1; D may be TRBD2 (6 bases). Germline CDR1 is SNHLY and CDR2 is FYNNEI. V gave up 6 bases and J gave up 4 bases, with 16 bases separating them. The CDR3 totals 15 residues. The CDR3 nucleotides are TGTGCCAGCAGCCCCGGAGGGAACGATTACAATGAGCAGTTCTTC. It encodes CASSPGGNDYNEQFF.

V and J are TRBV4-1 and TRBJ2-2; 9 nucleotides match TRBD1. The CDR3 is 16 residues long. Trimming cost V 4 bases and J 0 bases; bases outside gene matches: 3. Germline CDR1 MGHRA, CDR2 YSYEKL. The CDR3 here is CASSLGTGPNTGELFF. The CDR3 nucleotides are TGCGCCAGCAGCCTAGGGACAGGGCCGAACACCGGGGAGCTGTTTTTT.

The chain uses TRBV11-2 and TRBJ1-2, with TRBD1 matching 8 bases. Germline V CDR1 and CDR2: SGHAT, FQNNGV. The V and J ends lost 1 base and 3 bases, in that order; junction bases with no gene match: 4. This CDR3 contains 15 residues. CDR3 sequence reads: CASSLGGTGDYGYTF. The CDR3, as DNA: TGTGCCAGCAGCTTAGGGGGGACAGGCGACTATGGCTACACCTTC.

V usage is TRBV3-1 (or the pseudogene TRBV3-2) and J usage is TRBJ1-3; D is undetermined. The CDR3 consists of 18 residues. The V gene lost 3 bases and the J gene lost 4 bases, with 22 bases spanning the gap. The germline V gene encodes CDR1 LGHDT and CDR2 YNNKEL (reference sequence). Written as DNA, the CDR3 is TGTGCCAGCAGCCACCCGGCGGGAGGGCCGACGGGAGGAAACACCATATATTTT. Amino acid sequence: CASSHPAGGPTGGNTIYF.

V usage is TRBV19 and J usage is TRBJ1-5; 7 bases are shared with TRBD1. Trimming at V came to 1 base and at J to 9 bases, leaving 12 bases not matched to a gene. The CDR3 has 16 amino acids. Germline-derived CDR1 and CDR2 are LNHDA and SQIVND (reference sequence). In DNA, the CDR3 is TGTGCCAGTAGTATAGTCGGGGCAGGGGGTATTCGGCCCCAGCATTTT. Translation gives CASSIVGAGGIRPQHF.

The chain uses TRBV5-1 and TRBJ2-1; 9 bases map to TRBD1. The germline gives CDR1 SGHRS, CDR2 YFSETQ. The CDR3 is 15 residues long. The V segment lost 7 bases and the J segment 13 bases; nucleotides outside the gene matches: 18. CDR3 DNA sequence: TGCGCCAGCTCGATGCCGGGACAGGGCCCTCGGGAACAGTTCTTC. This gives the protein CASSMPGQGPREQFF.

V is TRBV5-1 and J is TRBJ1-4, with 12 bases lining up with TRBD1. The CDR3 runs 17 residues. Germline V gene sequence: CDR1 SGHRS, CDR2 YFSETQ. Trimming at V came to 9 bases and at J to 6 bases, leaving 15 bases not matched to a gene. CDR3 nucleotide sequence: TGCGCCACCCAGGAGGGGACAGGGGGCCTGTTATATGAAAAACTGTTTTTT. Protein sequence: CATQEGTGGLLYEKLFF.

J is TRBJ2-1 and V is TRBV6-5; the D gene is possibly TRBD2 (5 bases). Germline V gene sequence: CDR1 MNHEY, CDR2 SVGAGI. V gave up 6 bases and J gave up 8 bases, with 14 bases separating them. The CDR3 contains 13 residues. CDR3 in DNA: TGTGCCAGCAGCCAGGACGGAGGCCATGAGCAGTTCTTC. This gives the protein CASSQDGGHEQFF.

The chain links TRBV19 to TRBJ2-1; 9 nucleotides agree with TRBD1. After removal of 6 bases from V and 4 bases from J, the junction contained 10 bases not matched to a gene. Germline V gene sequence: CDR1 LNHDA, CDR2 SQIVND (reference sequence). This CDR3 comprises 16 residues. The CDR3 spells CASSGPGTGLYNEQFF. The CDR3 DNA reads TGTGCCAGTAGCGGACCCGGGACAGGGCTATACAATGAGCAGTTCTTC. The full variable domain, with the rest looked up from reference TRBV19 and TRBJ2-1, is DGGITQSPKYLFRKEGQNVTLSCEQNLNHDAMYWYRQDPGQGLRLIYYSQIVNDFQKGDIAEGYSVSREKKESFPLTVTSAQKNPTAFYLCASSGPGTGLYNEQFFGPGTRLTVL.

This clone was recorded a few times. The V gene is TRBV15, the J gene TRBJ2-7; 9 bases match TRBD1. CDR1 is LNHNV and CDR2 is YYDKDF in the germline V gene (reference sequence). The CDR3 has 15 residues. V gave up 2 bases and J gave up 5 bases; unmatched junction bases: 7. The CDR3 DNA follows: TGTGCCACCAGCAGACCCGGGACAGGGTCGGACGAGCAGTACTTC. It yields the protein CATSRPGTGSDEQYF.

The chain has TRBV14 and TRBJ1-6; D not resolved. The V gene lost 0 bases and the J gene lost 5 bases, with 11 bases spanning the gap. Germline V gene data show CDR1 as SGHDN and CDR2 as FVKESK. The CDR3 extends over 16 amino acids. CDR3 in DNA: TGTGCCAGCAGCCAAGATTCCCCGGCGGATAATTCACCCCTCCACTTT. This encodes CASSQDSPADNSPLHF.

This chain links TRBV21-1 with TRBJ2-3; TRBD1 was called by the table and not checked on the DNA. TRBV21-1 is termed a pseudogene. The length of the CDR3 is 19 residues. CDR3 sequence (DNA): TGTGCCAGCAGCAAAGAAAGCACCAATGACAGGAATTACACAGATACGCAGTATTTT. This sequence encodes CASSKESTNDRNYTDTQYF.

This clone appeared once. The J gene is TRBJ2-5, the V gene TRBV6-2 or TRBV6-3, with D maybe TRBD2 (5 bases). Trimming removed 3 bases at V and 3 bases at J, with 14 bases between. Germline V gene data show CDR1 as MNHEY and CDR2 as SVGEGT. This CDR3 contains 15 residues. The CDR3 sequence is CASSYGRSREETQYF. CDR3 DNA: TGTGCCAGCAGTTATGGGCGATCGAGGGAAGAGACCCAGTACTTC.

The chain links TRBV18 to TRBJ2-7; TRBD1 is a possible D gene (5 bases). CDR3 length: 14 residues. V lost 2 bases and J lost 7, with 15 bases in between. CDR1 is KGHSH, CDR2 LQKENI, per germline. The CDR3 reads CASSPDRNVMEQYF. CDR3 coding DNA: TGTGCCAGCTCACCAGACAGAAATGTTATGGAGCAGTACTTC.

The genes are TRBV18 and TRBJ2-1; 8 nucleotides match TRBD1. Germline V lookup: CDR1 KGHSH, CDR2 LQKENI. J was trimmed by 2 bases and V by 3 bases; bases with no gene match: 6. CDR3 length: 16 amino acids. CDR3 bases: TGTGCCAGCTCACCGGCCGGGACAGGAGCCTACAATGAGCAGTTCTTC. Translated: CASSPAGTGAYNEQFF.

This rearrangement joins TRBV19 to TRBJ2-7; D possibly corresponds to TRBD2 (5 bases). Trimming removed 4 bases at V and 5 bases at J, with 15 bases between. The germline V gene has CDR1 LNHDA and CDR2 SQIVND (reference sequence). CDR3 size: 14 residues. CDR3 nucleotides: TGTGCCAGTAGTACCCTAACGGGGTTCAACGAGCAGTACTTC. Its protein product is CASSTLTGFNEQYF.

The V gene is TRBV28, the J gene TRBJ1-5, with D possibly matching TRBD1 (5 bases). The V end was cut by 9 bases, the J end by 0 bases, with 15 bases between. Germline V gene data show CDR1 as MDHEN and CDR2 as SYDVKM. The length of the CDR3 is 15 residues. CDR3 in amino acids: CASGRVINSNQPQHF. In DNA form, the CDR3 reads TGTGCCAGTGGCAGGGTTATTAATAGCAATCAGCCCCAGCATTTT.

The chain employs TRBV6-5 and TRBJ2-7; 13 positions match TRBD2. Germline lookup yields CDR1 MNHEY and CDR2 SVGAGI. CDR3 length equals 15 residues. V shed 2 bases, J shed 7 bases, and the junction held 5 bases outside the gene matches. CDR3 protein: CASSYGTSGAGEQYF. For the CDR3, the DNA is TGTGCCAGCAGTTACGGGACTAGCGGGGCCGGTGAGCAGTACTTC.

This chain connects TRBV6-5 to TRBJ1-2, with 7 bases aligning to TRBD1. Germline V gene data show CDR1 as MNHEY and CDR2 as SVGAGI. V was clipped by 7 bases and J by 2 bases; unmatched bases: 10. The CDR3 sequence is 15 residues long. CDR3 in amino acids: CASTLHEGANYGYTF. The CDR3 region has the DNA TGTGCCAGCACCTTACATGAGGGGGCAAACTATGGCTACACCTTC.

V usage is TRBV6-5 and J usage is TRBJ2-2; D not resolved. Trimming cost V 2 bases and J 3 bases, with 7 bases left between them. Looked up from germline, CDR1 is MNHEY and CDR2 is SVGAGI. The CDR3 totals 14 residues. Here the CDR3 reads CASSYARHTGELFF. The CDR3 region has the DNA TGTGCCAGCAGTTACGCGCGGCACACCGGGGAGCTGTTTTTT.